This T cell receptor beta chain was obtained from a study of cytomegalovirus exposure and HLA in healthy donors. Study-level points and caveats: The later analysis indicated that the majority of CMV-associated TCR beta chains appeared HLA-restricted.

Germline V lookup: CDR1 SGDLS, CDR2 YYNGEE. This CDR3 contains 16 residues. With V trimmed by 0 bases and J by 6 bases, 7 bases remained unmatched. PCR employed 60 Vbeta and 13 Jbeta primers. Produced via immunoSEQ multiplex PCR; TCRdb's table is partial and in-frame only. The sample holds around 190,000 clones, roughly four fifths seen once. This clone was seen a few times. What it recognizes is unknown. This chain joins TRBV9 and TRBJ2-2, with TRBD2 identical over 8 bases. The sample consisted of PBMCs. The TCR sequence derives from a man aged 25 to 40 in good health and CMV-seronegative. The CDR3 sequence is CASSVATGGPSGELFF. The CDR3 DNA reads as TGTGCCAGCAGCGTAGCGACGGGAGGGCCCTCCGGGGAGCTGTTTTTT.